This is a list of T cell receptor beta chains from one sample in a study of cytomegalovirus exposure and HLA in healthy donors. Using immunoSEQ multiplex PCR, the repertoire was profiled, and TCRdb retains in-frame clones only, with some absent. The sample yields 150,000 to 200,000 clones, around three quarters seen once. Sequenced input: PBMCs. The receptors here all came from a male donor in good health and CMV-seronegative. The CDR3 runs from the conserved cysteine through the conserved F or W. A D gene is named only where the DNA matches it firmly. For some rows the clone size is stated as once, few or many, or as a class when expanded; others skip it.

>TRBV11-2|.|.|TRBJ2-7
TGTGCCAGCAGCTTAGAGGTGGGAGCGAACTACGAGCAGTACTTC
CASSLEVGANYEQYF
>TRBV25-1|TRBD2|.|TRBJ2-5
TGTGCCAGCAGTGAAGGGGCCGGCCGGGAGGGGGAGACCCAGTACTTC
CASSEGAGREGETQYF
>TRBV5-1|.|.|TRBJ1-1
TGCGCCAGCAGCCCGATAGGGGCGTTGAACACTGAAGCTTTCTTT
CASSPIGALNTEAFF
>TRBV5-1|.|once|TRBJ2-4
TGCGCCAGCGGGGACACCGCCAAAAACATTCAGTACTTC
CASGDTAKNIQYF
>TRBV28|.|.|TRBJ1-1
TGTGCCAGCAGTTCGTCTGGGGGGAGGACTGAAGCTTTCTTT
CASSSSGGRTEAFF
>TRBV4-1|.|.|TRBJ1-1
TGCGCCAGCAGCCAAGGACACCTTAACACTGAAGCTTTCTTT
CASSQGHLNTEAFF
>TRBV7-9|TRBD1|few|TRBJ2-1
TGTGCCAGCAGCCCCCCGGGACAGAATGAGCAGTTCTTC
CASSPPGQNEQFF
>TRBV13|TRBD1|few|TRBJ1-3
TGTGCCAGCAGCTTAACGCCAGGGGGCATTGGAAACACCATATATTTT
CASSLTPGGIGNTIYF
>TRBV27|.|.|TRBJ2-2
TGTGCCTCCGGTAAGACGAACACCGGGGAGCTGTTTTTT
CASGKTNTGELFF
>TRBV30|TRBD1|few|TRBJ2-5
TGTGCCTGGAGTGAGACAGGGGCAGAGACCCAGTACTTC
CAWSETGAETQYF
>TRBV7-9|TRBD1|few|TRBJ1-2
TGTGCCAGCAGCTTAGGGGCCGGGACAGGGTATGGCTACACCTTC
CASSLGAGTGYGYTF
>TRBV5-1|TRBD2|.|TRBJ2-1
TGCGCCAGCAGCTTGGAGGCTAGCGGGTGGAATGAGCAGTTCTTC
CASSLEASGWNEQFF
>TRBV7-9|.|.|TRBJ2-5
TGTGCCAGCAGCTTGGGTATGACTAGACAAGAGACCCAGTACTTC
CASSLGMTRQETQYF
>TRBV4-3|TRBD2|.|TRBJ2-3
TGCGCCAGCAGCCAATCGGGACTAGCGGGAGGGCAGTCTACGCAGTATTTT
CASSQSGLAGGQSTQYF
>TRBV6-5|.|.|TRBJ1-6
TGTGCCAGCAGTTACTCGACGGGGGACTCACCCCTCCACTTT
CASSYSTGDSPLHF
>TRBV9|.|.|TRBJ2-5
TGTGCCAGCAGCGTTAGGTGGCAGGGAGAGACCCAGTACTTC
CASSVRWQGETQYF
>TRBV5-1|TRBD1|.|TRBJ2-7
TGCGCCAGCACCTCCGCGCCGGGACAGACCTACGAGCAGTACTTC
CASTSAPGQTYEQYF
>TRBV5-1|TRBD1|.|TRBJ1-4
TGCGCCAGCACCTCGACAGGGTCAGGGGGAAGCGAAAAACTGTTTTTT
CASTSTGSGGSEKLFF
>TRBV21-1|.|.|TRBJ1-5
TGTGCCAGCAGCTTATCTCAGCCCCAGCATTTT
CASSLSQPQHF
>TRBV19|.|.|TRBJ2-1
TGTGCCAGTAGTATAGATGCGGGGGCGAATGAGCAGTTCTTC
CASSIDAGANEQFF
>TRBV4-2|.|.|TRBJ2-7
TGTGCCAGCAGCCAAGACCGCCAGCGCGAGCAGTACTTC
CASSQDRQREQYF
>TRBV2|.|.|TRBJ1-2
TGTGCCAGCAGCGGGCCTGGGGGGAGCTACACCTTC
CASSGPGGSYTF
>TRBV13|.|.|TRBJ2-7
TGTGCCAGCCGACGGGGAAACTACGAGCAGTACTTC
CASRRGNYEQYF
>TRBV7-2|TRBD2|.|TRBJ2-1
TGTGCCAGCAGCTGGACTAGCTCTTCGTACAATGAGCAGTTCTTC
CASSWTSSSYNEQFF
>TRBV5-1|TRBD1|.|TRBJ2-7
TGCGCCAGCCATGACGCCCCGGGACAGGGAAGGAACGAGCAGTACTTC
CASHDAPGQGRNEQYF
>TRBV5-1|TRBD1|.|TRBJ1-2
TGCGCCAGCAGCTCTGGACAGGGCGTAGGCTACACCTTC
CASSSGQGVGYTF
>TRBV7-2|.|.|TRBJ2-7
TGTGCCAGCAGCTTAGGCGGAGGGGTGGTGGGGGAGCAGTACTTC
CASSLGGGVVGEQYF
>TRBV19|.|.|TRBJ1-1
TGTGCTCTCAACGGGCCGGGGGGCACTGAAGCTTTCTTT
CALNGPGGTEAFF
>TRBV18|TRBD2|.|TRBJ2-7
TGTGCCAGCTCGCCCGGGACTAGGGTATACGAGCAGTACTTC
CASSPGTRVYEQYF
>TRBV2|.|few|TRBJ1-6
TGTGCCAGCAGTGATGAGGGTGTCTCACCCCTCCACTTT
CASSDEGVSPLHF
>TRBV5-1|.|few|TRBJ1-2
TGCGCCAGCAGCTTGGCCGGGAAGGTCGCGGGAGGCTACACCTTC
CASSLAGKVAGGYTF
>TRBV7-9|.|.|TRBJ2-2
TGTGCCAGCAGCTTAGGGTTGCGGGAGAACACCGGGGAGCTGTTTTTT
CASSLGLRENTGELFF